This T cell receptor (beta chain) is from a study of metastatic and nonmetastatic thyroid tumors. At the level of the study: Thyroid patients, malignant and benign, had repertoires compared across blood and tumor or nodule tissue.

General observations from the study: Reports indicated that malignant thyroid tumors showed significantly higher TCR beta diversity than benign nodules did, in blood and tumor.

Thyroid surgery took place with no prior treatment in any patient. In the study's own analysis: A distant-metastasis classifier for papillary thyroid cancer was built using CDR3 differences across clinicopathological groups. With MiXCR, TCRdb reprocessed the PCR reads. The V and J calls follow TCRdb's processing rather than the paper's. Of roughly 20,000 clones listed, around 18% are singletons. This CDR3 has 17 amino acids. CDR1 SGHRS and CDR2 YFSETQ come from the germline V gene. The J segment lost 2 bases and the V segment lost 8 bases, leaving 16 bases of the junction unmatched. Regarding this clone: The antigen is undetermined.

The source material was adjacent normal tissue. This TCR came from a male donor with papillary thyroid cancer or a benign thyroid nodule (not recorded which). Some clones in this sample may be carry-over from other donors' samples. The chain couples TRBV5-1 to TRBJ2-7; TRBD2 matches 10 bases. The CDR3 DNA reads TGCGCCAGTATCCCCAGGACTAGCGGTGGGTATACCTACGAGCAGTACTTC. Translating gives CASIPRTSGGYTYEQYF.